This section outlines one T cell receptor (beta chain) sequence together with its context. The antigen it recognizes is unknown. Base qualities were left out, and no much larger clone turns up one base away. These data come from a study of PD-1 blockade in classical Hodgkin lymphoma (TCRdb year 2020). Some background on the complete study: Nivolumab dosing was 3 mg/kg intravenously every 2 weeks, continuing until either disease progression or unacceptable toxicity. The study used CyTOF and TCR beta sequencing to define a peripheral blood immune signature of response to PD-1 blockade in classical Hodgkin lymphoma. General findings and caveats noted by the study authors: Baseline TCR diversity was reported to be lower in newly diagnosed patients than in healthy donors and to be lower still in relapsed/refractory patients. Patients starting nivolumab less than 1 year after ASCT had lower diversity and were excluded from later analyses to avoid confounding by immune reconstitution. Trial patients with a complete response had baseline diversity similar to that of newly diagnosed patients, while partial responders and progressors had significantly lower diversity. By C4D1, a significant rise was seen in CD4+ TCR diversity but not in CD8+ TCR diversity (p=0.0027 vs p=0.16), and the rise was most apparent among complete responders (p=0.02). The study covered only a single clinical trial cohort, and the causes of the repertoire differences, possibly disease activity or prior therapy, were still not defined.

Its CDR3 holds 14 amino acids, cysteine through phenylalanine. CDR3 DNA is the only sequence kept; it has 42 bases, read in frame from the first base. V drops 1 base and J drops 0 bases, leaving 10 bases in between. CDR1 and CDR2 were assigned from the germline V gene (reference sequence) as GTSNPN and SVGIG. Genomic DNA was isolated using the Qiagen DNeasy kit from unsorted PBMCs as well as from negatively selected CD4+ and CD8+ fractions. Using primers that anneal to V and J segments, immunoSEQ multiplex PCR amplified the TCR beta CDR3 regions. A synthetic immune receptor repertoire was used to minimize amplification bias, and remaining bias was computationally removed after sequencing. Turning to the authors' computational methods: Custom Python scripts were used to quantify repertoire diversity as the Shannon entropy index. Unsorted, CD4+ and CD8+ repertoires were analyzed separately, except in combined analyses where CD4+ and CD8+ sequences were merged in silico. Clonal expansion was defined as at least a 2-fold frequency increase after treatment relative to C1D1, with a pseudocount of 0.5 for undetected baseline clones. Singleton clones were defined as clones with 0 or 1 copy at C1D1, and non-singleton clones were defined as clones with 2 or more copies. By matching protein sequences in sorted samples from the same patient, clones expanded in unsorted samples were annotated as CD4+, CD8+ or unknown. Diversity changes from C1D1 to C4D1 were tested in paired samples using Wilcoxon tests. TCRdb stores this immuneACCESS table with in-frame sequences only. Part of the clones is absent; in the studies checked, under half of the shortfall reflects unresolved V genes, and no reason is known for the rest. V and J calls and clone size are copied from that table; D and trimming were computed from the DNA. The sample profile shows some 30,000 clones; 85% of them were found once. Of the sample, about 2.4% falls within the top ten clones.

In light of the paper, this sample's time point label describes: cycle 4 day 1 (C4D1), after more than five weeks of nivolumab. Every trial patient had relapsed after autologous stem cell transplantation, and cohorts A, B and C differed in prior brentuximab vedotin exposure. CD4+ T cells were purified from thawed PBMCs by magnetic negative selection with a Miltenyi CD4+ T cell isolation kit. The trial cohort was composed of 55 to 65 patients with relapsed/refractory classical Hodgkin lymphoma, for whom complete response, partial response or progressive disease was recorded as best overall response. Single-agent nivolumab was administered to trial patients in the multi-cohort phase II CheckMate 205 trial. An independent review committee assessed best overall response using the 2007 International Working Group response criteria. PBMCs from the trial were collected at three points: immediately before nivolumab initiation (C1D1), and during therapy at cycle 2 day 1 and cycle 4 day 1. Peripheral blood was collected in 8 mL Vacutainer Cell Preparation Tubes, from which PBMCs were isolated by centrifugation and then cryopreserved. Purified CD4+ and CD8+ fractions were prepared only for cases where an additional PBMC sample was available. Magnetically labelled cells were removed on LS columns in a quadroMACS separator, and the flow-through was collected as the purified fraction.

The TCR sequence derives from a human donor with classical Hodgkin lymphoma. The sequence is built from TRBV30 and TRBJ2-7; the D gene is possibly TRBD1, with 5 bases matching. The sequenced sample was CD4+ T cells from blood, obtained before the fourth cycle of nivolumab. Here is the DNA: TGTGCCTGGAGTGGACAGAGAAGCTCCTACGAGCAGTACTTC. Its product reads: CAWSGQRSSYEQYF.